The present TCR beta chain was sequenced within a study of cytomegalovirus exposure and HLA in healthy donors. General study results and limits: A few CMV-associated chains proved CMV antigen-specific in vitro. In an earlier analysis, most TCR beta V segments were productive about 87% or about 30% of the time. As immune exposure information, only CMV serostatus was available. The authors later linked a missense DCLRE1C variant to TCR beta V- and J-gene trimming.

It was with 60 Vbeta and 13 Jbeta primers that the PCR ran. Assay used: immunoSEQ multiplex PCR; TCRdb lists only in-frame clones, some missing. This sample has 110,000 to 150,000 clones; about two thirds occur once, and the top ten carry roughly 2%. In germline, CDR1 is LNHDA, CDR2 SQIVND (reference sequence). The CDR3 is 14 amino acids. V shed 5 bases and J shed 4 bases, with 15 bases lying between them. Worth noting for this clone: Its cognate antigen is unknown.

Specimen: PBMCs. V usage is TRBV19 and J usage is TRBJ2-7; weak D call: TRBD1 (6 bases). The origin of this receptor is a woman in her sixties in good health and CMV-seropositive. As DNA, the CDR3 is TGTGCCAGTAGTCCCAATGGACAGATGTACGAGCAGTACTTC. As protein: CASSPNGQMYEQYF.